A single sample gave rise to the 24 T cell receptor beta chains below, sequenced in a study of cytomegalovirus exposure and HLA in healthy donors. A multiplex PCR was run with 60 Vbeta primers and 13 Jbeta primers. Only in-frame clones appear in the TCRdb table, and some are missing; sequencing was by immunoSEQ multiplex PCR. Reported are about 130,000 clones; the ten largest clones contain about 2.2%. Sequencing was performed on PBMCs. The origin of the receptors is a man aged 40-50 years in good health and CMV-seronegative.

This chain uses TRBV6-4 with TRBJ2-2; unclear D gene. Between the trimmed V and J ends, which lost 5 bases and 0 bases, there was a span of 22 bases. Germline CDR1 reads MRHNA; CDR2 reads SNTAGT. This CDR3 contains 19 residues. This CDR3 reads CASSRNQAGTPTNTGELFF. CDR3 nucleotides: TGTGCCAGCAGTCGTAATCAGGCAGGTACCCCGACGAACACCGGGGAGCTGTTTTTT.

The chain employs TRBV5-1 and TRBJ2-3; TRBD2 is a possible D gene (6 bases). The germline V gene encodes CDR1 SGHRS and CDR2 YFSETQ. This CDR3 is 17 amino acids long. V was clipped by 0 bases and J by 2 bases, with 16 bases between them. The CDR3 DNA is TGCGCCAGCAGCTTGGCCGGGAGCGGAGGCCCCACAGATACGCAGTATTTT. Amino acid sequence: CASSLAGSGGPTDTQYF.

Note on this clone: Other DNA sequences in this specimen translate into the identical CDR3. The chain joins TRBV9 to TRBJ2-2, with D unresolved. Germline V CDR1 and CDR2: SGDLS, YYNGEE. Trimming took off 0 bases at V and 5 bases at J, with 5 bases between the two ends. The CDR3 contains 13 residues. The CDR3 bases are TGTGCCAGCAGCGTAGGCGGAACCGGGGAGCTGTTTTTT. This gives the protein CASSVGGTGELFF.

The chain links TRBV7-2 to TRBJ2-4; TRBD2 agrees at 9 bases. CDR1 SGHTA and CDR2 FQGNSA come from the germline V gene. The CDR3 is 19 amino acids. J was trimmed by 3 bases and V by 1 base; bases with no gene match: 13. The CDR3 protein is CASSLGGTSLPLDKNIQYF. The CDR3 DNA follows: TGTGCCAGCAGCTTAGGTGGGACTAGCTTACCCTTAGACAAAAACATTCAGTACTTC.

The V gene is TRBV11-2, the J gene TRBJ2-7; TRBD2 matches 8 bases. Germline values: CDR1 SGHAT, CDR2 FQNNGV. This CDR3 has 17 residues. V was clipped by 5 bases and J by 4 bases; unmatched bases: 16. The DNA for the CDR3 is TGTGCCAGCAGCACCAGCGCCCTGGCGGGAGGAGGGTACGAGCAGTACTTC. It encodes CASSTSALAGGGYEQYF.

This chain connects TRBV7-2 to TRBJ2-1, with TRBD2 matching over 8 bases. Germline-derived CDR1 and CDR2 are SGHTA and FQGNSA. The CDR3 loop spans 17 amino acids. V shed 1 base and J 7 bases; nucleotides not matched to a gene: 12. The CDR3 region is CASSLGSGGLGRNEQFF. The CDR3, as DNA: TGTGCCAGCAGCTTAGGATCGGGGGGGTTGGGGAGGAATGAGCAGTTCTTC.

The CDR3 here is CASSLVEGITGELFF. The CDR3 DNA sequence: TGTGCCAGCAGCTTAGTAGAGGGCATCACCGGGGAGCTGTTTTTT. The rearrangement joins TRBV7-8 to TRBJ2-2; D is possibly TRBD2 (5 bases). The CDR3 sequence is 15 residues long. V was shortened by 1 base and J by 4 bases, with 10 bases between the two germline ends. Germline V CDR1 and CDR2: SGHVS, FQNEAQ.

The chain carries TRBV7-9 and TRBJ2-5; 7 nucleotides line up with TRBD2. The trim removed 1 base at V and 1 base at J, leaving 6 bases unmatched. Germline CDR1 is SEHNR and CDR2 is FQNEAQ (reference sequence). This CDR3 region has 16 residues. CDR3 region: CASSLVWRETQETQYF. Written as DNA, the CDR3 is TGTGCCAGCAGCTTAGTCTGGCGGGAGACCCAAGAGACCCAGTACTTC.

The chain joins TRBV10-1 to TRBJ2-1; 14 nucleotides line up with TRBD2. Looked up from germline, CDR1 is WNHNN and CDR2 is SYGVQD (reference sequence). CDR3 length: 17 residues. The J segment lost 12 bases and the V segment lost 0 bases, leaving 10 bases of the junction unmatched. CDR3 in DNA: TGCGCCAGCAGTGAGTCGTGGGGGACTAGCGGGAGATGCGTGCAGTTCTTC. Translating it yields CASSESWGTSGRCVQFF.

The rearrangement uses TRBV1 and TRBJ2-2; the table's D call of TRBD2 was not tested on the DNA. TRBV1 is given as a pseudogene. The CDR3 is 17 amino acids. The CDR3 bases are TGCACCAGCAGCCAAACTCTAGCGGGAGGATATACCGGGGAGCTGTTTTTT. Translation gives CTSSQTLAGGYTGELFF.

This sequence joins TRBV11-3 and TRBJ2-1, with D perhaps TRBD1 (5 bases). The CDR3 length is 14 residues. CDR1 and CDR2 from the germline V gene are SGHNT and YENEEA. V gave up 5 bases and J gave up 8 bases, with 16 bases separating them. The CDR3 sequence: CASSPGSPGDEQFF. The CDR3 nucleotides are TGTGCCAGCAGCCCAGGGTCCCCAGGCGATGAGCAGTTCTTC.

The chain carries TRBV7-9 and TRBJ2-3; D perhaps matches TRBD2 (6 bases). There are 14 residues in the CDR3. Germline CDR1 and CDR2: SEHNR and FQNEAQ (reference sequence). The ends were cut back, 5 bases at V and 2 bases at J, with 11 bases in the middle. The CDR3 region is CASSQTLATDTQYF. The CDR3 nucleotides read TGTGCCAGCAGCCAGACACTAGCCACAGATACGCAGTATTTT.

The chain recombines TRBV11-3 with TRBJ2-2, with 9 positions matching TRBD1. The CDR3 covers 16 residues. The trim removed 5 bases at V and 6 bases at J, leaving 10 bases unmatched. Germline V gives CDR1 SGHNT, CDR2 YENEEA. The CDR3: CASSTRQGGSPGELFF. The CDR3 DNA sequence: TGTGCCAGCAGCACTAGACAGGGGGGATCCCCCGGGGAGCTGTTTTTT.

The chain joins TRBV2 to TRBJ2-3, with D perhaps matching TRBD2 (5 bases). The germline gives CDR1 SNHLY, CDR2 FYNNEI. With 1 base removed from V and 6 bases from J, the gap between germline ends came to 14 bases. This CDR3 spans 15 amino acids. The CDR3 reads CASSEEQAGQDTQYF. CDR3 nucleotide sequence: TGTGCCAGCAGTGAAGAGCAGGCGGGTCAGGATACGCAGTATTTT.

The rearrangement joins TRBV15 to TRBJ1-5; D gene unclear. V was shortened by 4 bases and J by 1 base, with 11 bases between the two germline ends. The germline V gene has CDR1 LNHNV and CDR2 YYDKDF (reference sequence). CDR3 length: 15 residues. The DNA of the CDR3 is TGTGCCACCAGCAAACGAGGGCCCAGCAATCAGCCCCAGCATTTT. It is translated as CATSKRGPSNQPQHF.

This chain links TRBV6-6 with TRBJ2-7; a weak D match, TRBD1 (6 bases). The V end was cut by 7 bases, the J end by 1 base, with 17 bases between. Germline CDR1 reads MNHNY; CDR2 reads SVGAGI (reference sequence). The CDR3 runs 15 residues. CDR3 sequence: CASNNRARGSYEQYF. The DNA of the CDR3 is TGTGCCAGCAATAACAGGGCACGTGGTTCCTACGAGCAGTACTTC.

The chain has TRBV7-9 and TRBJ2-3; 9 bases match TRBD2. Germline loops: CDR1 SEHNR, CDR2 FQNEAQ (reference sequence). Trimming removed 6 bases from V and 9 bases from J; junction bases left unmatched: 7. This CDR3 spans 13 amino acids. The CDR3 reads CASRLGREGTQYF. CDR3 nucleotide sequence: TGTGCCAGCAGACTGGGGCGGGAGGGGACGCAGTATTTT.

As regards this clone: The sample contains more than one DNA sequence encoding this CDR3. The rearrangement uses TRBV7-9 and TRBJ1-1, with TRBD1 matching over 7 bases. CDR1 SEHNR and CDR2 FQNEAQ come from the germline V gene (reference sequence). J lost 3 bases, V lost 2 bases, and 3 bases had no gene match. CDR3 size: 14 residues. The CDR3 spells CASSLPQGDTEAFF. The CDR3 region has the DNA TGTGCCAGCAGCTTACCCCAGGGGGACACTGAAGCTTTCTTT.

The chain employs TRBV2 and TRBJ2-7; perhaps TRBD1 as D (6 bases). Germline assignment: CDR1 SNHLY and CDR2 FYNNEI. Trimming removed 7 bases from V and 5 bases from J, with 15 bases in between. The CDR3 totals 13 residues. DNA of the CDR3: TGTGCCAGCAAAACAGGGATTCTTGACGAGCAGTACTTC. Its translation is CASKTGILDEQYF.

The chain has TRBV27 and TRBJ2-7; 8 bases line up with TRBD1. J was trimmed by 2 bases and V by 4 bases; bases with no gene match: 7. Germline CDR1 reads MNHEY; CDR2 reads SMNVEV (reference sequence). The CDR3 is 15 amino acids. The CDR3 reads CASSSRDRFPYEQYF. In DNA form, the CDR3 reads TGTGCCAGCAGTTCCCGGGACAGGTTTCCCTACGAGCAGTACTTC.

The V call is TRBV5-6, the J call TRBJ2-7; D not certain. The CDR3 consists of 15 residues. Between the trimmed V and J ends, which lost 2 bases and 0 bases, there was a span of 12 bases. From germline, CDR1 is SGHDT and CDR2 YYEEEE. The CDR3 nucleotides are TGTGCCAGCAGCTTCTCAGGAAAGCACTCCTACGAGCAGTACTTC. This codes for CASSFSGKHSYEQYF. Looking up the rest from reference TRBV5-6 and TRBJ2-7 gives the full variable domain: DAGVTQSPTHLIKTRGQQVTLRCSPKSGHDTVSWYQQALGQGPQFIFQYYEEEERQRGNFPDRFSGHQFPNYSSELNVNALLLGDSALYLCASSFSGKHSYEQYFGPGTRLTVT.

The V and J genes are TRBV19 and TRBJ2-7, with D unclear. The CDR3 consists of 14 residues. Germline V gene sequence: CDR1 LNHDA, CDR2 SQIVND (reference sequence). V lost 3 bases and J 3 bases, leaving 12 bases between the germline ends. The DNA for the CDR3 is TGTGCCAGTAGTATCGACAACTCAGGCTACGAGCAGTACTTC. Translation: CASSIDNSGYEQYF.

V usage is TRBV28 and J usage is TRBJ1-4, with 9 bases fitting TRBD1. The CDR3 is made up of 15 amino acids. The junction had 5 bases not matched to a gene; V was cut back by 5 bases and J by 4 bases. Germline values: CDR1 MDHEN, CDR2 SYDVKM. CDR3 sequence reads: CASSKPGQGNEKLFF. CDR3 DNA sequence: TGTGCCAGCAGTAAACCGGGACAGGGTAATGAAAAACTGTTTTTT.

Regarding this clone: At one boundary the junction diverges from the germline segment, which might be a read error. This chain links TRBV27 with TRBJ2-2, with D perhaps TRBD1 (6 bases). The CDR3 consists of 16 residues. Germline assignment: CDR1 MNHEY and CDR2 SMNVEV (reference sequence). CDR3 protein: CASGSQGISNAGELFF. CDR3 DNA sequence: TGTGCCAGCGGCAGTCAGGGGATCTCGAACGCCGGGGAGCTGTTTTTT.